This TCR beta chain was documented in a study of T cells after yellow fever vaccination. 5'RACE template switching produced TCR cDNA carrying a universal primer site and UMIs. TCRdb re-called the 5' RACE reads through MiXCR, storing one row per CDR3 protein. This sample has approximately 510,000 distinct CDR3 sequences, with just over 20% found just once. Whole-study findings and limits: Reappearing after the booster were most of the clones from primary vaccination (approximately 96% CD4, 85% to 90% CD8).

This clonotype was found a few times. The antigen is unknown. CDR3 size: 16 residues. The V segment lost 7 bases and the J segment 5 bases; nucleotides outside the gene matches: 14. Germline CDR1 and CDR2: SGHVS and FNYEAQ. This specimen was PBMCs, taken approximately 22 days after the first yellow fever vaccination. The chain is built from TRBV7-6 and TRBJ2-5; 9 bases are a match to TRBD2. This TCR was sampled from a man between 18 and 35 years old who received the YFV17D yellow fever vaccine. The CDR3 DNA reads as TGTGCCAGCAACGATGGGGAAGCTAGCGGGGCTGAGACCCAGTACTTC. Its protein is CASNDGEASGAETQYF. Combining the CDR3 with reference TRBV7-6 and TRBJ2-5 gives the whole variable domain GAGVSQSPRYKVTKRGQDVALRCDPISGHVSLYWYRQALGQGPEFLTYFNYEAQQDKSGLPNDRFSAERPEGSISTLTIQRTEQRDSAMYRCASNDGEASGAETQYFGPGTRLLVL.